What follows is one T cell receptor (beta chain) and its context. The data were taken from a study of OX40 agonist ivuxolimab in advanced cancers. On the study more broadly: Prior anti-PD-1, anti-PD-L1 or anti-CTLA-4 therapy did not bar entry, and less than 50% had some. Partial response was recorded in three patients: one hepatocellular carcinoma and two cutaneous melanoma cases.

Autoimmune disease history or systemic immunosuppression excluded patients. The J segment lost 10 bases and the V segment lost 2 bases, leaving 10 bases of the junction unmatched. The CDR3 loop spans 14 amino acids. The germline V gene has CDR1 SNHLY and CDR2 FYNNEI. Here immunoSEQ multiplex PCR was the method, and the copy in TCRdb shows in-frame clones only, minus some. Of tens of thousands of clones listed, around 86% are singletons. The chain couples TRBV2 to TRBJ1-2; 7 nucleotides agree with TRBD1. This specimen consisted of CD4+ or CD8+ T cells sorted from blood, obtained in a trial of the OX40 agonist ivuxolimab. This clonotype originated in an adult with an advanced solid tumor such as melanoma, head and neck, liver or kidney cancer. CDR3 coding DNA: TGTGCCAGCAGTGAAAGGATAGAGACAGGGATCTACACCTTC. Protein sequence: CASSERIETGIYTF.